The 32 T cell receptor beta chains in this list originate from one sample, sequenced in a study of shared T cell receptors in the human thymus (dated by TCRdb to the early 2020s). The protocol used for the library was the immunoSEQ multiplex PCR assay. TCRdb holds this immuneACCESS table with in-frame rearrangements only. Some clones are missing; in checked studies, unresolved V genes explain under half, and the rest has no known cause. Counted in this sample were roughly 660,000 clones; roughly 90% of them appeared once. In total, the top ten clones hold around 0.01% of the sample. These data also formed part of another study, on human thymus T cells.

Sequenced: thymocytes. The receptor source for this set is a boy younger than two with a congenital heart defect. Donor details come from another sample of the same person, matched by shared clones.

CDR3 nucleotide sequence: TGTGCCAGCAGTCCCCTCCGACAGGGGGGCTCCTACGAGCAGTACTTC. Encoded protein: CASSPLRQGGSYEQYF. This rearrangement joins TRBV28 to TRBJ2-7; 9 bases fit TRBD1. The CDR3 consists of 16 residues. After removal of 5 bases from V and 0 bases from J, the junction contained 8 bases not matched to a gene. Germline V gene lookup returns CDR1 MDHEN and CDR2 SYDVKM. Full variable domain (rest looked up from reference TRBV28 and TRBJ2-7): DVKVTQSSRYLVKRTGEKVFLECVQDMDHENMFWYRQDPGLGLRLIYFSYDVKMKEKGDIPEGYSVSREKKERFSLILESASTNQTSMYLCASSPLRQGGSYEQYFGPGTRLTVT.

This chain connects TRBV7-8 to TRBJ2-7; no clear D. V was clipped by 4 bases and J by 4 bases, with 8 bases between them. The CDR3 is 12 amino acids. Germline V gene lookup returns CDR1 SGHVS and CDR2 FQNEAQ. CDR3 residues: CASSSPHYEQYF. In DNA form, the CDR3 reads TGTGCCAGCAGCTCCCCCCATTACGAGCAGTACTTC.

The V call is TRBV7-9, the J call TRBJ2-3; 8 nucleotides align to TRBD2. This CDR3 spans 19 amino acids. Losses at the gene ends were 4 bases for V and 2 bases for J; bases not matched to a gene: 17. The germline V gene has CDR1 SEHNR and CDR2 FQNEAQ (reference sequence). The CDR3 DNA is TGTGCCAGCAGCTCATTTTGGATTAGCGGGATTGGGGACACAGATACGCAGTATTTT. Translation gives CASSSFWISGIGDTDTQYF.

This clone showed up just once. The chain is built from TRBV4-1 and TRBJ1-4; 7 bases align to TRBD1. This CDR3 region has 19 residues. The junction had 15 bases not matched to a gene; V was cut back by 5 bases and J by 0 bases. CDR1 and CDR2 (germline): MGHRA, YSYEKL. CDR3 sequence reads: CASSTYPGRGLATNEKLFF. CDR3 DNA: TGCGCCAGCAGCACTTACCCCGGTAGGGGGCTTGCAACTAATGAAAAACTGTTTTTT.

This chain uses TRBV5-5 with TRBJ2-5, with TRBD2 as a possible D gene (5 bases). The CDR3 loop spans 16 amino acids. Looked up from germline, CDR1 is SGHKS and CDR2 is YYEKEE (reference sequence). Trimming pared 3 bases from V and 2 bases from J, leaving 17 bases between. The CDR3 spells CASSSQIRPGQETQYF. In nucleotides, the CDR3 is TGTGCCAGCAGCTCACAAATACGCCCGGGGCAAGAGACCCAGTACTTC.

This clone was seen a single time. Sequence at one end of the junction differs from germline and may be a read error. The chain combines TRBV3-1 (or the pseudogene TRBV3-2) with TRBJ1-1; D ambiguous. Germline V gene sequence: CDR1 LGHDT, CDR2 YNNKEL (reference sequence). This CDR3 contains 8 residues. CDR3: CRGTEAFF. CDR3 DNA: TGCCGGGGAACTGAAGCTTTCTTT.

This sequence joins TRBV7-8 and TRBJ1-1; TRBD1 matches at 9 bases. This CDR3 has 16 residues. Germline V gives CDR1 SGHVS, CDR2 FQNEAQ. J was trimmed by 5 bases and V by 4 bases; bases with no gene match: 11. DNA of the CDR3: TGTGCCAGCAGCTCGGGTGGGGACAGGGTCGCGACTGAAGCTTTCTTT. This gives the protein CASSSGGDRVATEAFF.

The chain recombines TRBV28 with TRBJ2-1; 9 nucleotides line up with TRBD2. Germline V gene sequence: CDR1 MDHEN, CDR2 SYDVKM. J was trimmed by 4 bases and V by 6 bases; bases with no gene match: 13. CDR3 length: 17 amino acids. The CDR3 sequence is CASSSGLAHRYYNEQFF. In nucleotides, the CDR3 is TGTGCCAGCAGCTCGGGACTAGCCCACAGGTATTACAATGAGCAGTTCTTC.

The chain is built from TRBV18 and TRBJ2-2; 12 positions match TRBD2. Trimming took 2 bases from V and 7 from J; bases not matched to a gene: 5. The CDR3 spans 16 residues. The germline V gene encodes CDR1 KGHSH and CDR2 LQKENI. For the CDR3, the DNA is TGTGCCAGCTCACCAAGACTAGCGGGAGAAAGCGGGGAGCTGTTTTTT. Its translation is CASSPRLAGESGELFF.

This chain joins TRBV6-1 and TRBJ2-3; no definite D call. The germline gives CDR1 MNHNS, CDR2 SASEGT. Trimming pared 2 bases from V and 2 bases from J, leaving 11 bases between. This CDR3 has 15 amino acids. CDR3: CASSESAGLTDTQYF. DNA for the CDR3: TGTGCCAGCAGTGAATCCGCAGGCCTCACAGATACGCAGTATTTT.

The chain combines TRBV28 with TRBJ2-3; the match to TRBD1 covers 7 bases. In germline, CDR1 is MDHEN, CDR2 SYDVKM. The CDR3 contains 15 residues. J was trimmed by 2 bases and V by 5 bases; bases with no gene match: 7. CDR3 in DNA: TGTGCCAGCAGTAGTGACAGGGACCTCACAGATACGCAGTATTTT. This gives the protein CASSSDRDLTDTQYF.

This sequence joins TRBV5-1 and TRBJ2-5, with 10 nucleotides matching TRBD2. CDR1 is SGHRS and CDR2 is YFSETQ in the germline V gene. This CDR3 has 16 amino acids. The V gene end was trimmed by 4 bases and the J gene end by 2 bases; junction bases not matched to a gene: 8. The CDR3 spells CASSTTLLAGQETQYF. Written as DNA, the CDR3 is TGCGCCAGCAGCACCACCTTACTAGCGGGGCAAGAGACCCAGTACTTC.

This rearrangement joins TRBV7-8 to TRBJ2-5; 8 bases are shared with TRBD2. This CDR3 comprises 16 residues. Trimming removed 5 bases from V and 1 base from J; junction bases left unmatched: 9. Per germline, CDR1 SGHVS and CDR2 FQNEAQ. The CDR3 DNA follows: TGTGCCAGCAGCCCCTGGATAGCGGGGAGCCAAGAGACCCAGTACTTC. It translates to CASSPWIAGSQETQYF.

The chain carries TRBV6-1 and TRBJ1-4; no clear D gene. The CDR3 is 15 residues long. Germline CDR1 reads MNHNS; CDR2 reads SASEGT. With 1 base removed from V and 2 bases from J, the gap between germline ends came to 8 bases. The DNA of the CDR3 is TGTGCCAGCAGTGAAGGGGCAACTACTAATGAAAAACTGTTTTTT. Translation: CASSEGATTNEKLFF.

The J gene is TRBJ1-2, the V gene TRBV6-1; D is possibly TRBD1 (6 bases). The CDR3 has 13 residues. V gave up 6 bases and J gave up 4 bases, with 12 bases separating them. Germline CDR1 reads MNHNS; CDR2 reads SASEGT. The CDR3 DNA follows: TGTGCCAGCAGAGCCGACAGGATCTATGGCTACACCTTC. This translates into CASRADRIYGYTF.

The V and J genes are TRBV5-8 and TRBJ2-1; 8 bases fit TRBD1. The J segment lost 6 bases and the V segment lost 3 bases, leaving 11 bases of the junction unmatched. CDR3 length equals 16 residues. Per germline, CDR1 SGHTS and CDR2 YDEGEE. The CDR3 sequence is CASSSKPGQGGNEQFF. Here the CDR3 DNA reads TGTGCCAGCAGCTCAAAACCAGGACAGGGCGGCAATGAGCAGTTCTTC.

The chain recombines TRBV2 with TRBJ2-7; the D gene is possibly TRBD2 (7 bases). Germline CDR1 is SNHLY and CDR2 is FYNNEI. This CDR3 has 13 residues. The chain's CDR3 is CVNAGGGSYEQYF. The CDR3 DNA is TGTGTCAATGCCGGGGGCGGGAGCTACGAGCAGTACTTC.

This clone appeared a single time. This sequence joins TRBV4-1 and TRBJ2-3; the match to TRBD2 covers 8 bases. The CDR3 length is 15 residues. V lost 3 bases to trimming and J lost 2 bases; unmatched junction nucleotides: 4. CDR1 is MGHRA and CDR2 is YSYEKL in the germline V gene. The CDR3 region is CASSQRREDTDTQYF. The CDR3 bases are TGCGCCAGCAGCCAGAGGCGGGAGGACACAGATACGCAGTATTTT.

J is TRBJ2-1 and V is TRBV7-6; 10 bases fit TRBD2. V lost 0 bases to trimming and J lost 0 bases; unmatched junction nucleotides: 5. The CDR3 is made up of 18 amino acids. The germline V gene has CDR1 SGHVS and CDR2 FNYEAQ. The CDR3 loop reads CASSLAGPSGSSYNEQFF. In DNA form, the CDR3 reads TGTGCCAGCAGCTTAGCGGGTCCTAGCGGGAGCTCCTACAATGAGCAGTTCTTC.

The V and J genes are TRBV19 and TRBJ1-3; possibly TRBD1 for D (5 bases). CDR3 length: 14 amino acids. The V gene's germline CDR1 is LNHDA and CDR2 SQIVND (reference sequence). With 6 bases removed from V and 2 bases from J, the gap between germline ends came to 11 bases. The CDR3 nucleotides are TGTGCCAGTAGCCTTCGGGGGGCTGGAAACACCATATATTTT. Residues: CASSLRGAGNTIYF.

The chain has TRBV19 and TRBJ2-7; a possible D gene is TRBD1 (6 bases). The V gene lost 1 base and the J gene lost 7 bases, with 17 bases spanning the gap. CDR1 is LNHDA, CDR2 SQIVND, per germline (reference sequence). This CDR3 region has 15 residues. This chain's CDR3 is CASSIVWGPALEQYF. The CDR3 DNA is TGTGCCAGTAGTATAGTTTGGGGGCCTGCTCTTGAGCAGTACTTC.

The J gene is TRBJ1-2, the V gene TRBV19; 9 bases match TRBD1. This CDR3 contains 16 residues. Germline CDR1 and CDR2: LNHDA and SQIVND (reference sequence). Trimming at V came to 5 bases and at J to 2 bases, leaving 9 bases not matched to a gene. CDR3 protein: CASSDSGQGLNYGYTF. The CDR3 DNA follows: TGTGCCAGTAGTGACTCGGGACAGGGATTGAACTATGGCTACACCTTC.

CDR3 sequence: CATSREWLAGGPREQYF. Written as DNA, the CDR3 is TGTGCCACCAGCAGAGAATGGCTAGCGGGAGGGCCGCGAGAGCAGTACTTC. The V and J genes are TRBV15 and TRBJ2-7; TRBD2 agrees at 12 bases. Per germline, CDR1 LNHNV and CDR2 YYDKDF (reference sequence). The CDR3 consists of 17 residues. The V gene end was trimmed by 0 bases and the J gene end by 7 bases; junction bases not matched to a gene: 10.

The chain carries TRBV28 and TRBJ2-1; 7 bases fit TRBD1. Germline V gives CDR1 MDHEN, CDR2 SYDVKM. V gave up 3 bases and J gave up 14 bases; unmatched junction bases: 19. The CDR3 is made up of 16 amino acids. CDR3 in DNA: TGTGCCAGCAGTTTTGAAACGGGACAGATCCCTGTCGTGGAGTTCTTC. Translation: CASSFETGQIPVVEFF.

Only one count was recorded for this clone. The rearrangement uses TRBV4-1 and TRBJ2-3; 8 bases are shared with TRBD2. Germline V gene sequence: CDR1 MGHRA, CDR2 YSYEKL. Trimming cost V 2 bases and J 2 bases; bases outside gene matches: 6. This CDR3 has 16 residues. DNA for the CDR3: TGCGCCAGCAGCCAATTAGCGGGGCCAACCACAGATACGCAGTATTTT. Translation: CASSQLAGPTTDTQYF.

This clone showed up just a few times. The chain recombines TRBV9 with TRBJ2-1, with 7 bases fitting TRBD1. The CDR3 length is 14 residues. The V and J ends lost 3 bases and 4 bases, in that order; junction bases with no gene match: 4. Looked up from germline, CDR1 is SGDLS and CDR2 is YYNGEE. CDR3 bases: TGTGCCAGCAGCGGAGGGACAGTATACAATGAGCAGTTCTTC. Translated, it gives CASSGGTVYNEQFF. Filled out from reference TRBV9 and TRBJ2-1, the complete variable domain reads DSGVTQTPKHLITATGQRVTLRCSPRSGDLSVYWYQQSLDQGLQFLIQYYNGEERAKGNILERFSAQQFPDLHSELNLSSLELGDSALYFCASSGGTVYNEQFFGPGTRLTVL.

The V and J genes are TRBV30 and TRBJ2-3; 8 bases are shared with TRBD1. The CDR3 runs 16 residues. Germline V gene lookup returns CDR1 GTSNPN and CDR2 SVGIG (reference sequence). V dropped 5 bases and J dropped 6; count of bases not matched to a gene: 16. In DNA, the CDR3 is TGTGCCTGGGTTAATCAAGGACAGGGTATATGGGATACGCAGTATTTT. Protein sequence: CAWVNQGQGIWDTQYF.

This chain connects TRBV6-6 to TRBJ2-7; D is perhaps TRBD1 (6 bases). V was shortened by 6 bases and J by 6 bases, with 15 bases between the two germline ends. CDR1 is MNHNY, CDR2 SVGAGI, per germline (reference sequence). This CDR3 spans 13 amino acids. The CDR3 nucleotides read TGTGCCAGCAGCGACTCTTGGGGGCTCGAGCAGTACTTC. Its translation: CASSDSWGLEQYF.

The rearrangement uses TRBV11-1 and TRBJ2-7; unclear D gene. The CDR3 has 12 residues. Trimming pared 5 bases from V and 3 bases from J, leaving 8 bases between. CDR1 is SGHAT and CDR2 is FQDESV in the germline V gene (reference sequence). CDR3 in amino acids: CASSLGDYEQYF. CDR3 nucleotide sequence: TGTGCCAGCAGCCTAGGCGACTACGAGCAGTACTTC.

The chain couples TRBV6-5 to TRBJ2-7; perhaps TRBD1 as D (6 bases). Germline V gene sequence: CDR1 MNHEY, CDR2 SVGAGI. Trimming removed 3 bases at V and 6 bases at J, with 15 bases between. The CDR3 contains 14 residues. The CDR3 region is CASSYWGLSGEQYF. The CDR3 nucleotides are TGTGCCAGCAGTTATTGGGGGCTCTCGGGCGAGCAGTACTTC.

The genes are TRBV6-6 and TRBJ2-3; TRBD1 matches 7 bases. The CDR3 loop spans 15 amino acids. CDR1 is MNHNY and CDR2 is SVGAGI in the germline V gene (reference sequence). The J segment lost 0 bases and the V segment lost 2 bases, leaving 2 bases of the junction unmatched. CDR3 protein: CASSYRGRSTDTQYF. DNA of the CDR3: TGTGCCAGCAGTTACAGGGGGCGAAGCACAGATACGCAGTATTTT.

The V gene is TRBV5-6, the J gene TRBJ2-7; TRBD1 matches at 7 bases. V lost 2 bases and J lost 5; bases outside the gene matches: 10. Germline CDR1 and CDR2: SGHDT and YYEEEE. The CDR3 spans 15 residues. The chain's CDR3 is CASSFRTGRIDEQYF. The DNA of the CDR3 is TGTGCCAGCAGCTTTCGGACAGGTCGCATCGACGAGCAGTACTTC. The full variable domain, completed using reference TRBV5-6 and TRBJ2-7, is DAGVTQSPTHLIKTRGQQVTLRCSPKSGHDTVSWYQQALGQGPQFIFQYYEEEERQRGNFPDRFSGHQFPNYSSELNVNALLLGDSALYLCASSFRTGRIDEQYFGPGTRLTVT.